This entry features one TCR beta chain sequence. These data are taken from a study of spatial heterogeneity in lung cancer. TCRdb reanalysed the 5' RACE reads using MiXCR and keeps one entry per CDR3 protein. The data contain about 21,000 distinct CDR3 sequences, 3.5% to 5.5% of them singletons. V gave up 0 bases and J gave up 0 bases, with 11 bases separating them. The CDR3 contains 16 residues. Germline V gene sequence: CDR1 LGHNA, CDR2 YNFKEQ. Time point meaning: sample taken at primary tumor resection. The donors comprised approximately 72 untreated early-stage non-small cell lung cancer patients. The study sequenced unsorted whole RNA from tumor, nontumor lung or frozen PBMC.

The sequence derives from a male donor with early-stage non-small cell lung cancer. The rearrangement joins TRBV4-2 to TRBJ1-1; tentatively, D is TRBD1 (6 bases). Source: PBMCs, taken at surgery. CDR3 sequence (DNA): TGTGCCAGCAGCCAAGAAGTCGGGGGCATGAACACTGAAGCTTTCTTT. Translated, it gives CASSQEVGGMNTEAFF.